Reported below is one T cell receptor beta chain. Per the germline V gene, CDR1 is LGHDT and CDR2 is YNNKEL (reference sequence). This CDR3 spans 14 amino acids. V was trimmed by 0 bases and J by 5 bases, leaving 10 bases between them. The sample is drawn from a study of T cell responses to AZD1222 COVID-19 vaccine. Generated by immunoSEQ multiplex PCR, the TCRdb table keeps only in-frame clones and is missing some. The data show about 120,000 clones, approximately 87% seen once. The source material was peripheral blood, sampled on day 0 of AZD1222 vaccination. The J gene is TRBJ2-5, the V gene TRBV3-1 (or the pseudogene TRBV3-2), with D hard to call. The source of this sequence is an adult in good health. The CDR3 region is CASSQDHAAETQYF. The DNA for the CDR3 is TGTGCCAGCAGCCAAGATCACGCGGCCGAGACCCAGTACTTC.